A selection of T cell receptor beta chains follows, all from one sample in a study of T cell repertoires in cytomegalovirus infection. TCRdb used MiXCR to reprocess the reads, holding one entry per CDR3 protein. Of 80,000 or so distinct CDR3 sequences in the sample, 35% to 45% were seen once. For these receptors, no antigen is known. This specimen consisted of CD8+ T cells from cultured PBMCs, obtained from culture after CMV antigen stimulation. The origin of the receptors is a human donor in good health (CMV status not recorded). Some clones in this sample may be carry-over from other donors' samples. CDR3s include the opening cysteine and the closing phenylalanine or tryptophan. A D gene is named only where the DNA matches it firmly. The size of a clone is reported for some rows only, either as once, few or many, or as a class for expanded clones.

J gene: TRBJ2-3
clone size: -
V gene: TRBV6-1
D gene: -
CDR3 DNA: TGTGCCAGCAGTGAGGGACACACGAGTTTGGATACGCAGTATTTT
CDR3 protein: CASSEGHTSLDTQYF

J gene: TRBJ2-5
clone size: -
V gene: TRBV9
D gene: TRBD1
CDR3 DNA: TGTGCCAGCAGCGTAGTGGGGACAGTAGCAGAGACCCAGTACTTC
CDR3 protein: CASSVVGTVAETQYF

J gene: TRBJ1-5
clone size: few
V gene: TRBV7-6
D gene: -
CDR3 DNA: TGTGCCAGCAGCCCTAGGGGGTGGGGCAATCAGCCCCAGCATTTT
CDR3 protein: CASSPRGWGNQPQHF

J gene: TRBJ1-1
clone size: few
V gene: TRBV4-2
D gene: -
CDR3 DNA: TGTGCCAGCAGCCCGCCCCCCCAGGACCTGAGAGAAGCTTTCTTT
CDR3 protein: CASSPPPQDLREAFF

J gene: TRBJ2-5
clone size: -
V gene: TRBV10-3
D gene: TRBD1
CDR3 DNA: TGTGCCATCAGTGAGGGGACAGGGGGCGCGGAGACCCAGTACTTC
CDR3 protein: CAISEGTGGAETQYF

J gene: TRBJ2-7
clone size: -
V gene: TRBV7-3
D gene: -
CDR3 DNA: TGTGCCAGCAGCACCGCATATACCGGGGGAGCCTTCGAGCAGTACTTC
CDR3 protein: CASSTAYTGGAFEQYF

J gene: TRBJ1-4
clone size: many
V gene: TRBV7-2
D gene: -
CDR3 DNA: TGTGCCAGCAGTAATTGGCAGGTTTTTGGTGAAAAACTGTTTTTT
CDR3 protein: CASSNWQVFGEKLFF

J gene: TRBJ1-1
clone size: few
V gene: TRBV6-5
D gene: TRBD1
CDR3 DNA: TGTGCCAGCAGTTACTCGAGAGCAGGGGGCACTGAAGCTTTCTTT
CDR3 protein: CASSYSRAGGTEAFF

J gene: TRBJ1-2
clone size: -
V gene: TRBV6-6
D gene: -
CDR3 DNA: TGTGCCAGCAGTGAGGTCATAGACTATGGCTACACCTTC
CDR3 protein: CASSEVIDYGYTF

J gene: TRBJ2-2
clone size: many
V gene: TRBV7-6
D gene: -
CDR3 DNA: TGTGCCAGCAGCCCGCGCACCGGGGAGCTGTTTTTT
CDR3 protein: CASSPRTGELFF

J gene: TRBJ2-2
clone size: -
V gene: TRBV6-6
D gene: TRBD1
CDR3 DNA: TGTGCCAGCAGTTTAACAGGGGAAACCGGGGAGCTGTTTTTT
CDR3 protein: CASSLTGETGELFF

J gene: TRBJ2-3
clone size: -
V gene: TRBV7-9
D gene: -
CDR3 DNA: TGTGCCAGCAGCTTATCTGGGGGGCTCACAGATACGCAGTATTTT
CDR3 protein: CASSLSGGLTDTQYF

J gene: TRBJ1-1
clone size: few
V gene: TRBV20-1
D gene: TRBD1
CDR3 DNA: TGCAGTGCTAGAGATCGACAAGCTCAAGAGGGACAGCTTAACACTGAAGCTTTCTTT
CDR3 protein: CSARDRQAQEGQLNTEAFF

J gene: TRBJ2-3
clone size: -
V gene: TRBV7-6
D gene: -
CDR3 DNA: TGTGCCAGCAGCTTAGGTTCAGGGCCTACAGATACGCAGTATTTT
CDR3 protein: CASSLGSGPTDTQYF

J gene: TRBJ2-3
clone size: few
V gene: TRBV7-2
D gene: -
CDR3 DNA: TGTGCCAGCAGCTTAGTAGGGGCAAGGTCGGATACGCAGTATTTT
CDR3 protein: CASSLVGARSDTQYF

J gene: TRBJ1-1
clone size: few
V gene: TRBV19
D gene: -
CDR3 DNA: TGTGCCAGTAGTATTAATTCTTCGGGACGTTGGAGTACTGAAGCTTTCTTT
CDR3 protein: CASSINSSGRWSTEAFF